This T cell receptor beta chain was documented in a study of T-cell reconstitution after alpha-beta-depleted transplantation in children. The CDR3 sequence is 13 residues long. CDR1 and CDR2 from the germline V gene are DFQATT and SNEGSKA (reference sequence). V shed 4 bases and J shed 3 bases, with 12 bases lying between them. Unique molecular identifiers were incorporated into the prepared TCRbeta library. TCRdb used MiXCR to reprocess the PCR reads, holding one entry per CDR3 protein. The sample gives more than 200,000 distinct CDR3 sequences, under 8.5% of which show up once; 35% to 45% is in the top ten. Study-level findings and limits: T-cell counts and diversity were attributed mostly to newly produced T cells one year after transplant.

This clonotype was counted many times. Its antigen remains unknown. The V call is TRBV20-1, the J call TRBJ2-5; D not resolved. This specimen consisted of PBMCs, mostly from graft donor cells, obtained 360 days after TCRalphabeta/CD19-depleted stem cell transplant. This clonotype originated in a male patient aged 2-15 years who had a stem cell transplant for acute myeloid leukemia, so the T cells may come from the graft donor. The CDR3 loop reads CSATRTLKETQYF. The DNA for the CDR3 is TGCAGTGCTACGAGGACGCTTAAAGAGACCCAGTACTTC.